Listed here is a single T cell receptor (beta chain). The sample is drawn from a study of blood T cell repertoires in COVID-19. Study-level background: Sites in the United States, Italy and Spain provided acute and convalescent COVID-19 samples. PBMCs, B-cell-depleted T cells, or T cells were the source of the cDNA or gDNA that made up the material.

Losses at the gene ends were 0 bases for V and 3 bases for J; bases not matched to a gene: 8. Germline V gives CDR1 SGHKS, CDR2 YYEKEE (reference sequence). The CDR3 runs 16 residues. Source study methods: Reference gene primer amplification gave estimated nucleated cell counts. Assay used: immunoSEQ multiplex PCR; TCRdb lists only in-frame clones, some missing. V, J and clone size derive from that table, while D and trimming were established from the DNA sequence. The data hold some 80,000 clones, with 85% to 90% observed a single time. Sequencing used peripheral blood. The source of this sequence is a human donor in a cohort sampled during active COVID-19. The genes are TRBV5-5 and TRBJ2-5; 7 nucleotides line up with TRBD1. CDR3 in amino acids: CASSLGRTGTEETQYF. Here the CDR3 DNA reads TGTGCCAGCAGCTTGGGAAGAACCGGGACAGAAGAGACCCAGTACTTC.